The 23 T cell receptor beta chains listed next were all sequenced from one sample in a study of shared clonotypes between healthy human individuals. The method was immunoSEQ multiplex PCR; TCRdb's version includes in-frame clones alone and lacks a portion of them. The data hold millions of clones, with 85% to 95% observed a single time. The naive CD8 population came from CD45RO-negative cells selected for CCR7, without terminally differentiated effector memory CD45RA+ cells. Specimen: naive CD8+ T cells sorted from blood. These receptors were collected from a man aged 18-30 years in good health.

Notes on this clone: This sample also contains other DNA sequences that code for the same CDR3. The CDR3 sequence: CASSPGGGYGYTF. The CDR3 DNA reads TGTGCCAGCAGTCCCGGCGGTGGCTATGGCTACACCTTC. The V gene is TRBV27, the J gene TRBJ1-2; no reliable D call. Looked up from germline, CDR1 is MNHEY and CDR2 is SMNVEV (reference sequence). Trimming pared 5 bases from V and 4 bases from J, leaving 11 bases between. The CDR3 sequence is 13 residues long.

As to this clone: Other DNA sequences of this sample code for an identical CDR3. The gene calls are TRBV11-2 and TRBJ2-7; 9 nucleotides line up with TRBD2. The CDR3 runs 15 residues. Germline V gene data show CDR1 as SGHAT and CDR2 as FQNNGV. V was clipped by 1 base and J by 2 bases; unmatched bases: 3. CDR3 bases: TGTGCCAGCAGCTTAGTTGGCGGGGGGGCCTACGAGCAGTACTTC. Protein: CASSLVGGGAYEQYF.

This sequence joins TRBV9 and TRBJ2-3, with D hard to call. The germline V gene encodes CDR1 SGDLS and CDR2 YYNGEE. The CDR3 has 16 amino acids. V lost 0 bases and J lost 0, with 11 bases in between. In nucleotides, the CDR3 is TGTGCCAGCAGCGTAGATGACGGTGGTAGCACAGATACGCAGTATTTT. This translates into CASSVDDGGSTDTQYF.

Worth noting for this clone: The same CDR3 is also encoded by other DNA sequences in this sample. This chain uses TRBV4-1 with TRBJ1-1; TRBD1 is a possible D gene (5 bases). The V end was cut by 0 bases, the J end by 4 bases, with 6 bases between. The germline V gene encodes CDR1 MGHRA and CDR2 YSYEKL. There are 13 residues in the CDR3. CDR3 sequence reads: CASSQERGTEAFF. DNA of the CDR3: TGCGCCAGCAGCCAAGAAAGGGGCACTGAAGCTTTCTTT.

This clone was detected once. The genes are TRBV5-1 and TRBJ1-1; no clear D. Germline CDR1 and CDR2: SGHRS and YFSETQ. The CDR3 runs to 14 residues. Trimming stripped 3 bases from V and 0 bases from J, with 9 bases between. The CDR3 coding sequence is TGCGCCAGCAGCTGGAGGACGGTGAACACTGAAGCTTTCTTT. Protein sequence: CASSWRTVNTEAFF.

Of note for this clone: This sample includes further DNA sequences coding for the same CDR3. The chain joins TRBV6-5 to TRBJ1-3; a possible D gene is TRBD1 (6 bases). Deletions cut 5 bases from V and 1 base from J, with 12 bases between. From germline, CDR1 is MNHEY and CDR2 SVGAGI. CDR3 length equals 15 residues. The CDR3 loop is CASSRDIVSGNTIYF. CDR3 nucleotides: TGTGCCAGCAGTCGGGACATCGTGTCTGGAAACACCATATATTTT.

A word on this clone: This clone may be a read error of a much larger clone one base away. The sample holds other DNA sequences that translate to the same CDR3. This chain uses TRBV30 with TRBJ2-2; 7 bases are a match to TRBD1. Per the germline V gene, CDR1 is GTSNPN and CDR2 is SVGIG (reference sequence). CDR3 length equals 13 residues. The V and J ends lost 1 base and 6 bases, in that order; junction bases with no gene match: 2. The CDR3 reads CAWSGQGAGELFF. CDR3 coding DNA: TGTGCCTGGAGTGGGCAGGGGGCCGGGGAGCTGTTTTTT. Together with reference TRBV30 and TRBJ2-2, the CDR3 gives the full variable domain: SQTIHQWPATLVQPVGSPLSLECTVEGTSNPNLYWYRQAAGRGLQLLFYSVGIGQISSEVPQNLSASRPQDRQFILSSKKLLLSDSGFYLCAWSGQGAGELFFGEGSRLTVL.

The chain links TRBV27 to TRBJ2-1, with 8 bases that match TRBD1. CDR1 is MNHEY, CDR2 SMNVEV, per germline (reference sequence). The V segment lost 4 bases and the J segment 2 bases; nucleotides outside the gene matches: 7. This CDR3 region has 16 residues. Written as DNA, the CDR3 is TGTGCCAGCAGTTCAGTACAGGGGGTCGCCTACAATGAGCAGTTCTTC. Translating it yields CASSSVQGVAYNEQFF.

The chain has TRBV4-2 and TRBJ1-2; TRBD1 might be the D (5 bases). Deletions cut 0 bases from V and 1 base from J, with 18 bases between. The CDR3 is 18 residues long. Germline V gene data show CDR1 as LGHNA and CDR2 as YNFKEQ. In DNA, the CDR3 is TGTGCCAGCAGCCAAGATTATGAGGGGACTCTGCTTAACTATGGCTACACCTTC. It yields the protein CASSQDYEGTLLNYGYTF.

The DNA of the CDR3 is TGTGCCAGCAGTTCCCCGGGACGGGAATACGAGCAGTACTTC. Residues: CASSSPGREYEQYF. The chain uses TRBV25-1 and TRBJ2-7; D is possibly TRBD1 or TRBD2 (5 bases each). The CDR3 sequence is 14 residues long. Looked up from germline, CDR1 is MGHDK and CDR2 is SYGVNS. With 5 bases removed from V and 4 bases from J, the gap between germline ends came to 15 bases.

The rearrangement uses TRBV9 and TRBJ2-3, with 9 bases fitting TRBD1. CDR3 length: 16 residues. The V and J ends lost 4 bases and 0 bases, in that order; junction bases with no gene match: 6. Germline V gene lookup returns CDR1 SGDLS and CDR2 YYNGEE. CDR3 sequence reads: CASSLQGAYSTDTQYF. In DNA, the CDR3 is TGTGCCAGCAGCCTACAGGGGGCGTACAGCACAGATACGCAGTATTTT.

This clone came up once. The rearrangement joins TRBV30 to TRBJ2-7; 7 positions agree with TRBD2. This CDR3 comprises 16 residues. CDR1 and CDR2 (germline): GTSNPN, SVGIG (reference sequence). The J segment lost 0 bases and the V segment lost 0 bases, leaving 8 bases of the junction unmatched. The CDR3 DNA sequence: TGTGCCTGGAGTGTACGAGCTAGCGGAAGCTCCTACGAGCAGTACTTC. Encoded protein: CAWSVRASGSSYEQYF. The complete variable domain, with remaining parts taken from reference TRBV30 and TRBJ2-7, reads SQTIHQWPATLVQPVGSPLSLECTVEGTSNPNLYWYRQAAGRGLQLLFYSVGIGQISSEVPQNLSASRPQDRQFILSSKKLLLSDSGFYLCAWSVRASGSSYEQYFGPGTRLTVT.

The chain's CDR3 is CASRARTGPSYEQYF. CDR3 sequence (DNA): TGTGCCAGCAGAGCTCGGACAGGGCCATCCTACGAGCAGTACTTC. The genes are TRBV28 and TRBJ2-7, with 8 bases aligning to TRBD1. Trimming cost V 6 bases and J 1 base; bases outside gene matches: 8. The length of the CDR3 is 15 residues. Per germline, CDR1 MDHEN and CDR2 SYDVKM.

V usage is TRBV28 and J usage is TRBJ1-1, with D unresolved. With 7 bases removed from V and 4 bases from J, the gap between germline ends came to 7 bases. Looked up from germline, CDR1 is MDHEN and CDR2 is SYDVKM. The CDR3 loop spans 11 amino acids. The chain's CDR3 is CASNRGTEAFF. Written as DNA, the CDR3 is TGTGCCAGCAATCGGGGCACTGAAGCTTTCTTT.

This chain uses TRBV25-1 with TRBJ2-1; the D call may be TRBD1 or TRBD2 (5 bases each). The CDR3 has 15 residues. Germline CDR1 is MGHDK and CDR2 is SYGVNS. Trimming left V 5 bases short and J 2 bases short, with 13 bases between. The CDR3 loop reads CASSLSRDPYNEQFF. For the CDR3, the DNA is TGTGCCAGCAGTCTGTCCCGGGACCCCTACAATGAGCAGTTCTTC. The complete variable domain, with remaining parts taken from reference TRBV25-1 and TRBJ2-1, reads EADIYQTPRYLVIGTGKKITLECSQTMGHDKMYWYQQDPGMELHLIHYSYGVNSTEKGDLSSESTVSRIRTEHFPLTLESARPSHTSQYLCASSLSRDPYNEQFFGPGTRLTVL.

In the case of this clone: This same CDR3 is encoded by further DNA sequences in the sample. The CDR3 region is CASSLGLAGYEQYF. In DNA, the CDR3 is TGTGCCAGCAGTTTGGGACTAGCGGGGTACGAGCAGTACTTC. The chain employs TRBV27 and TRBJ2-7; 13 bases match TRBD2. The trim removed 3 bases at V and 4 bases at J, leaving 0 bases unmatched. The CDR3 sequence is 14 residues long. Looked up from germline, CDR1 is MNHEY and CDR2 is SMNVEV (reference sequence).

The rearrangement joins TRBV25-1 to TRBJ2-1; D call uncertain. The germline V gene encodes CDR1 MGHDK and CDR2 SYGVNS. This CDR3 region has 15 residues. Trimming removed 5 bases at V and 4 bases at J, with 15 bases between. The CDR3 loop is CASSHPLGWYNEQFF. CDR3 nucleotides: TGTGCCAGCAGTCATCCATTAGGCTGGTACAATGAGCAGTTCTTC. The complete variable domain, with remaining parts taken from reference TRBV25-1 and TRBJ2-1, reads EADIYQTPRYLVIGTGKKITLECSQTMGHDKMYWYQQDPGMELHLIHYSYGVNSTEKGDLSSESTVSRIRTEHFPLTLESARPSHTSQYLCASSHPLGWYNEQFFGPGTRLTVL.

V gene TRBV7-9 combines with J gene TRBJ1-1, with unresolved D. The CDR3 runs to 14 residues. V lost 4 bases and J lost 1, with 10 bases in between. Germline V CDR1 and CDR2: SEHNR, FQNEAQ (reference sequence). CDR3 DNA: TGTGCCAGCAGCTCTCCCCTGTCGAACACTGAAGCTTTCTTT. Residues: CASSSPLSNTEAFF.

J is TRBJ1-4 and V is TRBV7-9, with D unclear. This CDR3 has 13 amino acids. Trimming removed 6 bases at V and 4 bases at J, with 9 bases between. Germline V gene data show CDR1 as SEHNR and CDR2 as FQNEAQ (reference sequence). The CDR3 DNA sequence: TGTGCCAGCAGTCTAAAGGGTAATGAAAAACTGTTTTTT. This codes for CASSLKGNEKLFF.

The chain carries TRBV4-2 and TRBJ1-1, with D possibly being TRBD1 (5 bases). V was trimmed by 5 bases and J by 3 bases, leaving 13 bases between them. CDR3 length: 14 residues. The germline V gene encodes CDR1 LGHNA and CDR2 YNFKEQ. This CDR3 is CASSWQGEDTEAFF. The CDR3 bases are TGTGCCAGCAGCTGGCAGGGAGAGGACACTGAAGCTTTCTTT.

The V call is TRBV29-1, the J call TRBJ2-1; TRBD2 agrees at 11 bases. Trimming at V came to 4 bases and at J to 9 bases, leaving 5 bases not matched to a gene. This CDR3 has 13 residues. The germline CDR1 and CDR2 sequences are SQVTM and ANQGSEA. The CDR3 region has the DNA TGCAGCGTTGTGATAGCGGGAGGGATTGAGCAGTTCTTC. Protein: CSVVIAGGIEQFF.

The rearrangement joins TRBV2 to TRBJ1-5, with 12 bases lining up with TRBD1. CDR1 is SNHLY, CDR2 FYNNEI, per germline. After removal of 3 bases from V and 7 bases from J, the junction contained 7 bases not matched to a gene. CDR3 size: 16 residues. CDR3 sequence (DNA): TGTGCCAGCAGTGAGGGGACAGGGGGCGCTTACCAGCCCCAGCATTTT. It yields the protein CASSEGTGGAYQPQHF. The variable domain in full, completed from reference TRBV2 and TRBJ1-5, reads EPEVTQTPSHQVTQMGQEVILRCVPISNHLYFYWYRQILGQKVEFLVSFYNNEISEKSEIFDDQFSVERPDGSNFTLKIRSTKLEDSAMYFCASSEGTGGAYQPQHFGDGTRLSIL.

This clone showed up just a few times. Different DNA sequences within this sample yield the same CDR3. V and J are TRBV5-1 and TRBJ1-1; D may be TRBD1 (6 bases). In germline, CDR1 is SGHRS, CDR2 YFSETQ. V was shortened by 0 bases and J by 0 bases, with 9 bases between the two germline ends. This CDR3 spans 15 amino acids. In DNA form, the CDR3 reads TGCGCCAGCAGCTTGGCCCAGGGGATGAACACTGAAGCTTTCTTT. It codes for CASSLAQGMNTEAFF.